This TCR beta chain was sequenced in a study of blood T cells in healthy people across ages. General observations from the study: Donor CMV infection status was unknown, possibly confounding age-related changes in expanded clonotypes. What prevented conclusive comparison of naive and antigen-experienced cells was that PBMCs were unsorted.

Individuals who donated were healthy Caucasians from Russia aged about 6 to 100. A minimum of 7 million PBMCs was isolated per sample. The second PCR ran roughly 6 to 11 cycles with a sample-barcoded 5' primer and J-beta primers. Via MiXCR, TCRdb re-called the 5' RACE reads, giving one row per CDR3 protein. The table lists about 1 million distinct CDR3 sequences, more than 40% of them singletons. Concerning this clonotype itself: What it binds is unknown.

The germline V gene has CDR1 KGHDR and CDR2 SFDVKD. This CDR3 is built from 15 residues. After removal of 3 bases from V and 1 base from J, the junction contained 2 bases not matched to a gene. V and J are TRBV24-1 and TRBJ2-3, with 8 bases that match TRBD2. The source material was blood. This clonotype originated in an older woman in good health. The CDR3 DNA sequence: TGTGCCACCAGTGATGAAGCGGGAGGCACAGATACGCAGTATTTT. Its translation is CATSDEAGGTDTQYF.